This TCR beta chain was observed in a study of blood T cell repertoires in COVID-19. Data came from immunoSEQ multiplex PCR; TCRdb stores just in-frame clones and leaves some out. The table lists about 220,000 clones, almost 85% of them singletons, with about 2.5% in the top ten. Per the germline V gene, CDR1 is SGHVS and CDR2 is FQNEAQ. The CDR3 totals 14 residues. Trimming took off 4 bases at V and 2 bases at J, with 11 bases between the two ends. Sequenced input: peripheral blood. This TCR derives from a woman between 70 and 85 years old with COVID-19, enrolled during active disease. The V and J genes are TRBV7-8 and TRBJ1-2; the D is unclear. The CDR3 DNA follows: TGTGCCAGCAGCTCTGGACGGGAGAACTATGGCTACACCTTC. Protein sequence: CASSSGRENYGYTF.